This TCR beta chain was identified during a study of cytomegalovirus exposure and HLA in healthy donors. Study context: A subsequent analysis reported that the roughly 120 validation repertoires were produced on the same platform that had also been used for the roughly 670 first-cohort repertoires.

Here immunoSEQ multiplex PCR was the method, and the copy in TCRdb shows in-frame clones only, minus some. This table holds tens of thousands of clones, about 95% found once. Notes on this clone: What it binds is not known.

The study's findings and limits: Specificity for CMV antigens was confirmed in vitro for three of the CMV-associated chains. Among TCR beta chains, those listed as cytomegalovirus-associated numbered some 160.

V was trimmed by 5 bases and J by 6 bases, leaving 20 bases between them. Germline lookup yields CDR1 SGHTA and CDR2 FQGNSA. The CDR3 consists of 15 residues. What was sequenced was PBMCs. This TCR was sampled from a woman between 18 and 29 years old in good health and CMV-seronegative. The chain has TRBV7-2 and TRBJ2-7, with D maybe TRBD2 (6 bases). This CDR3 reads CASSKVWTEGLEQYF. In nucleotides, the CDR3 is TGTGCCAGCAGCAAAGTCTGGACGGAGGGCCTCGAGCAGTACTTC.